The present TCR beta chain was sequenced within a study of siplizumab effects on memory and regulatory T cells. The data were produced by immunoSEQ multiplex PCR, yet TCRdb's version contains in-frame clones alone and is incomplete. The table shows fewer than 120,000 clones, with 92% occurring only once. The CDR3 is 15 amino acids. V was clipped by 5 bases and J by 1 base; unmatched bases: 6. From germline, CDR1 is MNHNS and CDR2 SASEGT. Worth noting for this clone: Its cognate antigen is unknown.

Points from the study as a whole: Significantly reduced by siplizumab was the cumulative frequency of alloreactive sequences, namely those traceable to unstimulated CD4+ memory cells. The suppressive capacity of proliferating Tregs from siplizumab cultures remained unconfirmed. Unstimulated subsets were the mapping target of only a minor fraction of alloreactive clones.

This chain links TRBV6-1 with TRBJ1-2; 8 positions agree with TRBD1. The specimen was CD4+ T cells sorted from blood. The TCR was taken from a human donor in good health. The CDR3 loop is CASSLQGALNYGYTF. CDR3 DNA sequence: TGTGCCAGCAGTCTTCAGGGGGCGCTTAACTATGGCTACACCTTC.